These 9 T cell receptor beta chains were all obtained from the same sample, sequenced in a study of blood T cell repertoires in COVID-19 (dated by TCRdb to the early 2020s). Libraries came from the immunoSEQ multiplex PCR assay. Entries here come from immuneACCESS through TCRdb and include only in-frame sequences with V and J called. Some clones fail to appear in such tables; in the studies checked, an unresolved V gene covers under half of the shortfall, and the cause of the remainder is unknown. The sample table contains some 320,000 clones; only one count was recorded for 90% of them. The ten largest clones add up to 2% to 3% of the sample. Sequenced sample: PBMCs or T cells enriched from blood (not recorded which). These receptors all come from a man aged 55 to 69 who had recovered from COVID-19.

The rearrangement uses TRBV10-3 and TRBJ2-2; 10 bases match TRBD2. The ends lost 8 bases at V and 0 bases at J; junction bases unmatched: 12. The V gene's germline CDR1 is ENHRY and CDR2 SYGVKD. The CDR3 consists of 18 residues. CDR3 coding DNA: TGTGCCATCGCTGCCTTAGGGCTAGCGGGGGCGAACACCGGGGAGCTGTTTTTT. This gives the protein CAIAALGLAGANTGELFF.

The genes are TRBV10-3 and TRBJ1-6, with 8 bases that match TRBD1. Germline trimming cut 4 bases from V and 5 bases from J; bases unmatched to any gene: 1. This CDR3 region has 14 residues. The V gene's germline CDR1 is ENHRY and CDR2 SYGVKD. The DNA of the CDR3 is TGTGCCATCAGTGTGGGACAGGATAATTCACCCCTCCACTTT. It yields the protein CAISVGQDNSPLHF.

The chain joins TRBV13 to TRBJ1-2; perhaps TRBD1 as D (5 bases). This CDR3 spans 14 amino acids. The germline gives CDR1 PRHDT, CDR2 FYEKMQ (reference sequence). The ends were cut back, 0 bases at V and 2 bases at J, with 7 bases in the middle. This CDR3 is CASSLGQANYGYTF. The CDR3 coding sequence is TGTGCCAGCAGCTTAGGACAGGCGAACTATGGCTACACCTTC.

CDR3 protein: CASSPQGAGTEAFF. CDR3 DNA sequence: TGTGCCAGCAGCCCGCAGGGGGCTGGGACTGAAGCTTTCTTT. The V call is TRBV7-3, the J call TRBJ1-1; the match to TRBD1 covers 8 bases. The germline CDR1 and CDR2 sequences are SGHTA and FQGTGA. The CDR3 loop spans 14 amino acids. With V trimmed by 5 bases and J by 5 bases, 7 bases remained unmatched. Full variable domain (missing parts from reference TRBV7-3 and TRBJ1-1): GAGVSQTPSNKVTEKGKYVELRCDPISGHTALYWYRQSLGQGPEFLIYFQGTGAADDSGLPNDRFFAVRPEGSVSTLKIQRTERGDSAVYLCASSPQGAGTEAFFGQGTRLTVV.

The rearrangement uses TRBV23-1 and TRBJ1-6; TRBD1 matches 7 bases. TRBV23-1 has ORF status, its function being uncertain. CDR3 length: 18 amino acids. V lost 2 bases to trimming and J lost 4 bases; unmatched junction nucleotides: 11. This chain's CDR3 is CASSQAGGPLPYNSPLHF. CDR3 in DNA: TGCGCCAGCAGTCAAGCAGGGGGGCCCCTTCCTTATAATTCACCCCTCCACTTT.

The J gene is TRBJ2-1, the V gene TRBV12-3 or TRBV12-4; D is uncertain. V lost 4 bases and J 8 bases, leaving 6 bases between the germline ends. This CDR3 has 11 amino acids. CDR3 coding DNA: TGTGCCAGCAGTTATAGATATGAGCAGTTCTTC. It encodes CASSYRYEQFF.

The J gene is TRBJ2-1, the V gene TRBV7-9; D not certain. Germline assignment: CDR1 SEHNR and CDR2 FQNEAQ (reference sequence). The CDR3 sequence is 14 residues long. Trimming took 1 base from V and 2 from J, leaving 6 bases between them. The CDR3 sequence is CASSLGVTYNEQFF. For the CDR3, the DNA is TGTGCCAGCAGCTTAGGCGTCACCTACAATGAGCAGTTCTTC.

This sequence joins TRBV4-1 and TRBJ1-2; D remains unclear. V was clipped by 1 base and J by 8 bases, with 20 bases between them. The CDR3 runs to 16 residues. The germline V gene encodes CDR1 MGHRA and CDR2 YSYEKL. CDR3 sequence (DNA): TGCGCCAGCAGCCAAGGCTCCTCGGGGTTTCCGTCGGGCTACACCTTC. Translated, it gives CASSQGSSGFPSGYTF.

The chain joins TRBV6-1 to TRBJ1-1, with a tentative D call TRBD1 (5 bases). The V gene lost 2 bases and the J gene lost 4 bases, with 14 bases spanning the gap. Germline-derived CDR1 and CDR2 are MNHNS and SASEGT. The CDR3 spans 15 residues. In nucleotides, the CDR3 is TGTGCCAGCAGTGAACTTTCAGGGATGGGCACTGAAGCTTTCTTT. This translates into CASSELSGMGTEAFF.